This record looks at one T cell receptor (beta chain) sequence and its context. What it binds is not known. The data were obtained in a study of molecular identifiers for immune sequencing clone quantification. Broader study findings: Highly expanded clone sizes could be underestimated through barcode sharing by identical TCR molecules.

Germline values: CDR1 GTSNPN, CDR2 SVGIG (reference sequence). The CDR3 totals 11 residues. Trimming pared 3 bases from V and 6 bases from J, leaving 9 bases between. One entry per CDR3 protein, called by TCRdb with MiXCR from the PCR reads. The table lists about 500,000 distinct CDR3 sequences, around 23% of them singletons. Sequencing was performed on naive CD8+ T cells from blood, with Jurkat cell RNA spiked in. As for subset: FACS-sorted CD8+CD4-CCR7+CD45RA+ naive T cells. This TCR derives from a human donor in good health. Some libraries in this study had Jurkat cell RNA spiked in. The chain combines TRBV30 with TRBJ2-7; D uncertain. The CDR3 DNA reads as TGTGCCTGGAGCGAGACTTTCGAGCAGTACTTC. It translates to CAWSETFEQYF.